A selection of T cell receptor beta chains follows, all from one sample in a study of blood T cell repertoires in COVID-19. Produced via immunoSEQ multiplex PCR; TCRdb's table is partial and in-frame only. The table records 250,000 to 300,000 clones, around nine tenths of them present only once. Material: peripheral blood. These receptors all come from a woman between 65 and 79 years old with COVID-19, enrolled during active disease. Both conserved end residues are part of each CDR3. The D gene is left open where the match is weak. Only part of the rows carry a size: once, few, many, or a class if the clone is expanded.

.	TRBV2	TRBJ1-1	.	TGTGCCAGCAGTGAACAGGAGAACACTGAAGCTTTCTTT	CASSEQENTEAFF
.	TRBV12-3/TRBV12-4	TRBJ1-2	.	TGTGCCAGCACCGGGACACCGGGTCTTGGCTACACCTTC	CASTGTPGLGYTF
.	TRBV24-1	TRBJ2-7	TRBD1	TGTGCCACCAGTGATGGGACAGGGGACCTCGTCGACGAGCAGTACTTC	CATSDGTGDLVDEQYF
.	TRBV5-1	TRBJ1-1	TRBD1	TGCGCCAGCGCCCCAGTGGGACAGGGCACTGAAGCTTTCTTT	CASAPVGQGTEAFF
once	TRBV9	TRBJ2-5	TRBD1	TGTGCCAGCAGCCCCAGACAGGGCGTGTTGTACCAAGAGACCCAGTACTTC	CASSPRQGVLYQETQYF
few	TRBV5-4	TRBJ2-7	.	TGTGCCAGCTCAGGGCTTTCCTACGAGCAGTACTTC	CASSGLSYEQYF
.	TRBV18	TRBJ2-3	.	TGTGCCAGCGAGAACCCGGCGGCGACTACCCCCACAGATACGCAGTATTTT	CASENPAATTPTDTQYF
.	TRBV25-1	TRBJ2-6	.	TGTGCCAGCAGTGTACAAGGGGTATCTGGGGCCAACGTCCTGACTTTC	CASSVQGVSGANVLTF
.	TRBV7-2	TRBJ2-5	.	TGTGCCAGCAGCCCCCAAGCGGTCGTTCAAGAGACCCAGTACTTC	CASSPQAVVQETQYF
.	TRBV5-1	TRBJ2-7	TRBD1	TGCGCCAGCAGCCTGACAGGGTTCAGGGAGCAGTACTTC	CASSLTGFREQYF
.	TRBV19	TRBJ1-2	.	TGTGCCAGTAGTATCTCGGCCGGGTGGATTAACTATGGCTACACCTTC	CASSISAGWINYGYTF
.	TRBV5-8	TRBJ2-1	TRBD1	TGTGCCAGCAGCTGGACAGGGGGCTCCTACAATGAGCAGTTCTTC	CASSWTGGSYNEQFF
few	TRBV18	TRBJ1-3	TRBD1	TGTGCCAGCTCATCCCCCGACAGGGTCCCCTCTGGAAACACCATATATTTT	CASSSPDRVPSGNTIYF
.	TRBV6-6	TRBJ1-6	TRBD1	TGTGCCAGCAGACTACAGGGGGGGAATTCACCCCTCCACTTT	CASRLQGGNSPLHF
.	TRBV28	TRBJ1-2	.	TGTGCCAGCAGTTTAACTGGGCTGTATGGCTACACCTTC	CASSLTGLYGYTF
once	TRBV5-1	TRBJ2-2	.	TGCGCCAGCAGCAGGGGCGGGACGAACACCGGGGAGCTGTTTTTT	CASSRGGTNTGELFF